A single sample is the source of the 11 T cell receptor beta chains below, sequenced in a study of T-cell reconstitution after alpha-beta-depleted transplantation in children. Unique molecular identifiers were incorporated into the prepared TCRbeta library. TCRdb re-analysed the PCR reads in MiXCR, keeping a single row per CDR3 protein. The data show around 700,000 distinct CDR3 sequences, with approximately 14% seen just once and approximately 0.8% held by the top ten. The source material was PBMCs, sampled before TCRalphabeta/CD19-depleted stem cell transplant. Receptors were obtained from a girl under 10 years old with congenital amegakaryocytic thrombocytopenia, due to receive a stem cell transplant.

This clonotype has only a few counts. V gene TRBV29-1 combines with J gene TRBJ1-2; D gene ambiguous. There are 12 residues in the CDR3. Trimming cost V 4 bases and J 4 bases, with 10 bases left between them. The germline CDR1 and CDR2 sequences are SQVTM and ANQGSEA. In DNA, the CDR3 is TGCAGCGTTGTATTTGAGAGCTATGGCTACACCTTC. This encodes CSVVFESYGYTF.

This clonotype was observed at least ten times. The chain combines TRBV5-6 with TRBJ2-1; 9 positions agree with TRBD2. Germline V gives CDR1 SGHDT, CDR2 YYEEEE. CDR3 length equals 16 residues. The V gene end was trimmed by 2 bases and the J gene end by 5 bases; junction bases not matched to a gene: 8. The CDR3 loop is CASSFTSTSGNNEQFF. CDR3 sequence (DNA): TGTGCCAGCAGCTTTACGTCGACTAGCGGTAACAATGAGCAGTTCTTC.

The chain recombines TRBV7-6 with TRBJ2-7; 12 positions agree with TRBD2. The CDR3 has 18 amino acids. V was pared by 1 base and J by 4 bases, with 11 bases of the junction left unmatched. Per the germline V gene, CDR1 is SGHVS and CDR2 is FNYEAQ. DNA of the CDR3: TGTGCCAGCAGCTTAGTTGCTAGCGGGAGGGCCGAGCCTTACGAGCAGTACTTC. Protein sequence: CASSLVASGRAEPYEQYF.

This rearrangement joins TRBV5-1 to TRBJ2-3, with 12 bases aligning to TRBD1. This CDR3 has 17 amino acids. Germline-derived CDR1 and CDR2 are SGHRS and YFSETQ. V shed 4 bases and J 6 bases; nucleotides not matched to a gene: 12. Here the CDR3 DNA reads TGCGCCAGCAGCCAAAACCGACTGGGACAGGGGGCCGATACGCAGTATTTT. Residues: CASSQNRLGQGADTQYF.

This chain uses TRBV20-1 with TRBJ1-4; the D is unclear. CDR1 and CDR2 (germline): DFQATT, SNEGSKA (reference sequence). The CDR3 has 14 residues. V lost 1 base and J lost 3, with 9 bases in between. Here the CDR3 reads CSARGDVANEKLFF. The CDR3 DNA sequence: TGCAGTGCTAGAGGCGATGTAGCTAATGAAAAACTGTTTTTT.

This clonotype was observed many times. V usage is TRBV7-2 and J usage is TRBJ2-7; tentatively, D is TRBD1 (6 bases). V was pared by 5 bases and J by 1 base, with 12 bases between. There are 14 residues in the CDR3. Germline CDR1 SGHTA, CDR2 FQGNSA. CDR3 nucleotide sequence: TGTGCCAGCAGCCCCCGGACAGATTCCTACGAGCAGTACTTC. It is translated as CASSPRTDSYEQYF.

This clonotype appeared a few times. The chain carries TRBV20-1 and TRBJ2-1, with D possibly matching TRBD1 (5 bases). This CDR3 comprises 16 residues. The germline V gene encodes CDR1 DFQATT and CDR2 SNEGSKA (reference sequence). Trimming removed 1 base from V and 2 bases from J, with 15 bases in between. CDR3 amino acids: CSARGVRDSPYNEQFF. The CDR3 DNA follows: TGCAGTGCTAGAGGGGTCAGAGACAGCCCCTACAATGAGCAGTTCTTC.

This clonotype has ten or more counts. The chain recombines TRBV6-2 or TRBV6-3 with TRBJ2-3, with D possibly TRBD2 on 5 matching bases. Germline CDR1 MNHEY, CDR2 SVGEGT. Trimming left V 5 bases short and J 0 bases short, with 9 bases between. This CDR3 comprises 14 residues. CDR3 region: CASSQLGSTDTQYF. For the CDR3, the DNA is TGTGCCAGCAGTCAACTAGGGAGCACAGATACGCAGTATTTT.

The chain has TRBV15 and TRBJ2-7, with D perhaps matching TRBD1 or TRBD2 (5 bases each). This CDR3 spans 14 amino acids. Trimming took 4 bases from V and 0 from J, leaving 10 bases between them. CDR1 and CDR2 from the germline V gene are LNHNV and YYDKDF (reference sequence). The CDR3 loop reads CATSNQGPSYEQYF. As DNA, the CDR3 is TGTGCCACCAGCAATCAGGGACCCTCCTACGAGCAGTACTTC.

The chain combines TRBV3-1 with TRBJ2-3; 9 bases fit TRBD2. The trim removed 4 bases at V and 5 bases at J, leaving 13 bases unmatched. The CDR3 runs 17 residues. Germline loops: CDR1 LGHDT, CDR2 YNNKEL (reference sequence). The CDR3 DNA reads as TGTGCCAGCAGCCCAGAGACCGGGACTAGCTTCGTAGATACGCAGTATTTT. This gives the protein CASSPETGTSFVDTQYF.

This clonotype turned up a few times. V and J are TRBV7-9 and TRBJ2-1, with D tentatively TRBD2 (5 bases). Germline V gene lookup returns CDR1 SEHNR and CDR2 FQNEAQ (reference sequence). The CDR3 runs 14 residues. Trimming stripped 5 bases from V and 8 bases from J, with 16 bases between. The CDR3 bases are TGTGCCAGCAGCCCCTCCCGAGCGGCGGATGAGCAGTTCTTC. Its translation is CASSPSRAADEQFF.